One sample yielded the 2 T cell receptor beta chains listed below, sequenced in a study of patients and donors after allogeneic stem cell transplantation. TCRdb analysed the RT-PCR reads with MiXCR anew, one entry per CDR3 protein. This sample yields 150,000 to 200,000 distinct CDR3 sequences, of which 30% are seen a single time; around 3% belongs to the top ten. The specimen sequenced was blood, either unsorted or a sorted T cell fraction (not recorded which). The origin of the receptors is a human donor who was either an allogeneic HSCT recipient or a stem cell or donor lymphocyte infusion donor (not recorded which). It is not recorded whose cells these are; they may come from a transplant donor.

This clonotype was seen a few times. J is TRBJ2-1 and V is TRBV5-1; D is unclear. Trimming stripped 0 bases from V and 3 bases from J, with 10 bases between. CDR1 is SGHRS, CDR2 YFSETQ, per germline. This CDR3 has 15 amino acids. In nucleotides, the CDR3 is TGCGCCAGCAGCTTGGCACCTTTGGGCTACAATGAGCAGTTCTTC. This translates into CASSLAPLGYNEQFF. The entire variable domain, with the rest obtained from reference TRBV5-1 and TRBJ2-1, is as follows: KAGVTQTPRYLIKTRGQQVTLSCSPISGHRSVSWYQQTPGQGLQFLFEYFSETQRNKGNFPGRFSGRQFSNSRSEMNVSTLELGDSALYLCASSLAPLGYNEQFFGPGTRLTVL.

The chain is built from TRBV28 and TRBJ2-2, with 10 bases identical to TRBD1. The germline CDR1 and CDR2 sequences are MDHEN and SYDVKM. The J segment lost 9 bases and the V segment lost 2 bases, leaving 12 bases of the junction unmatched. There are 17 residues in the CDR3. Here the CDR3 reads CASSLAPGQGEHRELFF. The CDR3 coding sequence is TGTGCCAGCAGTTTAGCCCCTGGACAGGGGGAACACCGGGAGCTGTTTTTT.